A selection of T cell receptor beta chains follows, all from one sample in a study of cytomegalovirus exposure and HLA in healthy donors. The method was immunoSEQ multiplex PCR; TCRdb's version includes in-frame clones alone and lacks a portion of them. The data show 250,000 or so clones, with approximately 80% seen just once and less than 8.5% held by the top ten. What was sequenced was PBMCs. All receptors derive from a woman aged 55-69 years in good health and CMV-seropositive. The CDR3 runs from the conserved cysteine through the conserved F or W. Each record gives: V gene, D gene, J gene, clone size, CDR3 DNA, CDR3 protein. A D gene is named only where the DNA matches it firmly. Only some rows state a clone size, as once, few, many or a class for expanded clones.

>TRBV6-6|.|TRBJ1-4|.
TGTGCCAGCAGTTCCGGGAACGAAAAACTGTTTTTT
CASSSGNEKLFF
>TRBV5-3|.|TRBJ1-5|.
TGTGCCAGAAGCTTGCGCGGGTCGAATCAGCCCCAGCATTTT
CARSLRGSNQPQHF
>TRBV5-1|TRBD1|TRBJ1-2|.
TGCGCCAGCAGCTTGGTCGGGCAGGGGGCTTATGGCTACACCTTC
CASSLVGQGAYGYTF
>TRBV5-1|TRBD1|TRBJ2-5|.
TGCGCCAGCAGCCAGGGGACAGGGGCCGAAGAGACCCAGTACTTC
CASSQGTGAEETQYF
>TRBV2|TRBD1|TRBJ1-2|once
TGTGCCAGCAGTGAATCAGGACAGGGGCTCCATGGCTACACCTTC
CASSESGQGLHGYTF
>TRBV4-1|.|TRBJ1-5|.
TGCGCCAGCAGCCAAGAAGGAGGCAGTTTGAATCAGCCTCAGCATTTT
CASSQEGGSLNQPQHF
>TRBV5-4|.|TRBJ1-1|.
TGTGCCAGCAGCTCGGACAGTAGAAACACTGAAGCTTTCTTT
CASSSDSRNTEAFF
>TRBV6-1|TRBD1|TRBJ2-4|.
TGTGCCAGCAGTGAAGGGACAGGGGAAAACATTCAGTACTTC
CASSEGTGENIQYF
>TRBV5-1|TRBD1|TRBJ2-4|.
TGCGCCAGCAGCTTGAGTCAACAGGGGGCAAACATTCAGTACTTC
CASSLSQQGANIQYF
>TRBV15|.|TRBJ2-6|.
TGTGCCACCAGCAGAGGAAGGGCAGGGTTTGGGGCCAACGTCCTGACTTTC
CATSRGRAGFGANVLTF
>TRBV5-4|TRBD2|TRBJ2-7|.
TGTGCCAGCAGCTTGCGGACTAGCGGCTACGAGCAGTACTTC
CASSLRTSGYEQYF
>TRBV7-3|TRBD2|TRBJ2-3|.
TGTGCCAGCAGCGGGCGGGGGGATACGCAGTATTTT
CASSGRGDTQYF